These 4 T cell receptor beta chains were sequenced from one sample in a study of cytotoxic CD8 clonotypes in ibrutinib-treated CLL. Assay used: immunoSEQ multiplex PCR; TCRdb lists only in-frame clones, some missing. The profile covers 300,000 to 400,000 clones, with 60% to 80% appearing a single time and just under 6.5% taken by the ten largest. Sequencing was performed on PBMCs, taken after 36 months of ibrutinib treatment. The receptors stem from a human donor with chronic lymphocytic leukemia.

The gene calls are TRBV28 and TRBJ2-2, with D possibly TRBD2 on 6 matching bases. The germline V gene encodes CDR1 MDHEN and CDR2 SYDVKM. CDR3 size: 14 residues. V shed 8 bases and J shed 5 bases, with 15 bases lying between them. CDR3 sequence reads: CASDGRGGTGELFF. CDR3 DNA: TGTGCCAGCGACGGGAGAGGAGGGACCGGGGAGCTGTTTTTT.

This sequence joins TRBV7-8 and TRBJ1-1; 8 bases agree with TRBD1. Losses at the gene ends were 5 bases for V and 4 bases for J; bases not matched to a gene: 9. The CDR3 extends over 15 amino acids. The germline V gene encodes CDR1 SGHVS and CDR2 FQNEAQ. The chain's CDR3 is CASSVGQGGSTEAFF. In nucleotides, the CDR3 is TGTGCCAGCAGCGTTGGACAGGGTGGGAGCACTGAAGCTTTCTTT.

DNA of the CDR3: TGTGCCAGCAGTGAAGCGGCCCACGCGGGGGCAAACCCCTACGAGCAGTACTTC. It is translated as CASSEAAHAGANPYEQYF. The chain employs TRBV6-1 and TRBJ2-7; possibly TRBD2 for D (7 bases). Trimming removed 0 bases at V and 2 bases at J, with 20 bases between. This CDR3 is built from 18 residues. Germline values: CDR1 MNHNS, CDR2 SASEGT.

This chain connects TRBV5-4 to TRBJ2-3; 15 nucleotides line up with TRBD2. Trimming cost V 2 bases and J 4 bases; bases outside gene matches: 8. This CDR3 has 18 residues. From germline, CDR1 is SGHNT and CDR2 YYREEE (reference sequence). The CDR3 region is CASSFGLAGGPRADTQYF. DNA for the CDR3: TGTGCCAGCAGCTTCGGACTAGCGGGAGGGCCTCGGGCAGATACGCAGTATTTT.